Shown below are 11 T cell receptor beta chains from a single sample sequenced in a study of early T cells in non-severe SARS-CoV-2 infection. TCRdb processed the 5' RACE reads anew with MiXCR; each CDR3 protein has one entry. In the table there are about 97,000 distinct CDR3 sequences, approximately 10% of which are singletons. The sequences come from whole blood, collected at baseline. All receptors derive from an adult who was a healthcare worker with PCR-confirmed SARS-CoV-2 infection or an uninfected control (not recorded which).

This clonotype was counted at least ten times. The V and J genes are TRBV14 and TRBJ2-5, with TRBD2 identical over 9 bases. This CDR3 spans 19 amino acids. CDR1 is SGHDN and CDR2 is FVKESK in the germline V gene. Unmatched junction bases numbered 16, after V lost 0 bases and J lost 5 bases. CDR3 sequence (DNA): TGTGCCAGCAGCCAAGATCCTCGTCTAGCGGGGATCCACGGGGAGACCCAGTACTTC. This gives the protein CASSQDPRLAGIHGETQYF.

This clonotype was seen only a few times. The J gene is TRBJ1-1, the V gene TRBV12-3 or TRBV12-4; no clear D gene. The CDR3 sequence is 13 residues long. V lost 7 bases and J 3 bases, leaving 12 bases between the germline ends. The CDR3 is CASTPDGYTEAFF. CDR3 DNA sequence: TGTGCCAGCACCCCGGACGGGTACACTGAAGCTTTCTTT.

This clonotype was found a few times. The chain carries TRBV3-1 and TRBJ1-2; 7 bases match TRBD1. Per the germline V gene, CDR1 is LGHDT and CDR2 is YNNKEL (reference sequence). The CDR3 covers 15 residues. The trim removed 4 bases at V and 0 bases at J, leaving 5 bases unmatched. CDR3 in amino acids: CASSRDSYSNYGYTF. The CDR3 DNA follows: TGTGCCAGCAGCCGGGACAGTTATTCTAACTATGGCTACACCTTC.

The chain joins TRBV3-1 to TRBJ1-2; 12 bases match TRBD1. V was clipped by 0 bases and J by 8 bases; unmatched bases: 4. CDR1 is LGHDT and CDR2 is YNNKEL in the germline V gene (reference sequence). This CDR3 contains 15 residues. The CDR3 here is CASSQDGTGGRGYTF. As DNA, the CDR3 is TGTGCCAGCAGCCAAGATGGGACAGGGGGCAGGGGCTACACCTTC. Complete variable domain (other parts from reference TRBV3-1 and TRBJ1-2): DTAVSQTPKYLVTQMGNDKSIKCEQNLGHDTMYWYKQDSKKFLKIMFSYNNKELIINETVPNRFSPKSPDKAHLNLHINSLELGDSAVYFCASSQDGTGGRGYTFGSGTRLTVV.

J is TRBJ2-1 and V is TRBV3-1, with 10 positions matching TRBD2. Losses at the gene ends were 4 bases for V and 15 bases for J; bases not matched to a gene: 12. The CDR3 loop spans 14 amino acids. The germline gives CDR1 LGHDT, CDR2 YNNKEL (reference sequence). The CDR3 DNA follows: TGTGCCAGCAGCCGGTTTCTAGCGGGGGCCAGAATGTTCTTC. It is translated as CASSRFLAGARMFF.

The chain employs TRBV7-3 and TRBJ2-7; 8 bases map to TRBD1. CDR1 SGHTA and CDR2 FQGTGA come from the germline V gene. CDR3 size: 14 residues. V lost 5 bases and J lost 3; bases outside the gene matches: 6. CDR3 in DNA: TGTGCCAGCAGCGAGCAGGGGGCTGGCTACGAGCAGTACTTC. Its translation is CASSEQGAGYEQYF.

This clonotype was picked up many times. The chain carries TRBV4-2 and TRBJ2-7, with 10 bases matching TRBD1. Losses at the gene ends were 6 bases for V and 4 bases for J; bases not matched to a gene: 6. Germline V gene sequence: CDR1 LGHNA, CDR2 YNFKEQ. CDR3 length: 14 residues. The CDR3 loop reads CASREGQGSYEQYF. The CDR3 DNA reads TGTGCCAGCAGGGAGGGACAGGGGTCTTACGAGCAGTACTTC.

In its sample, this clonotype was seen many times. J is TRBJ2-1 and V is TRBV3-1; TRBD1 is a possible D gene (5 bases). Germline values: CDR1 LGHDT, CDR2 YNNKEL (reference sequence). The CDR3 is made up of 16 amino acids. V lost 4 bases to trimming and J lost 6 bases, with 19 bases between them. The CDR3, as DNA: TGTGCCAGCAGCCTCCGATCCGTTGGGGCGCGCAATGAGCAGTTCTTC. Translating it yields CASSLRSVGARNEQFF.

The rearrangement uses TRBV5-1 and TRBJ1-2, with 9 positions matching TRBD1. The V gene end was trimmed by 4 bases and the J gene end by 4 bases; junction bases not matched to a gene: 5. The germline CDR1 and CDR2 sequences are SGHRS and YFSETQ. The CDR3 has 14 residues. CDR3: CASSPPGQGYGYTF. DNA of the CDR3: TGCGCCAGCAGCCCACCGGGACAGGGCTATGGCTACACCTTC.

This clonotype has a count of ten or more. The V and J genes are TRBV16 and TRBJ2-7; D possibly uses TRBD1 or TRBD2 (5 bases each). Deletions cut 3 bases from V and 6 bases from J, with 12 bases between. CDR1 KGHSY and CDR2 FQNENV come from the germline V gene. This CDR3 has 13 residues. The CDR3 protein is CASSQRGESEQYF. For the CDR3, the DNA is TGTGCCAGCAGCCAGAGAGGGGAATCCGAGCAGTACTTC.

This chain links TRBV28 with TRBJ2-7, with TRBD2 as a possible D gene (6 bases). CDR1 and CDR2 (germline): MDHEN, SYDVKM. This CDR3 region has 15 residues. V gave up 8 bases and J gave up 7 bases, with 24 bases separating them. The CDR3 is CASSGEGLNYVEQYF. In DNA form, the CDR3 reads TGTGCCAGCTCGGGAGAGGGGTTAAACTACGTGGAGCAGTACTTC.